The sequence of this T cell receptor (beta chain) was determined in a study of cytomegalovirus exposure and HLA in healthy donors. Germline V gene data show CDR1 as LNHDA and CDR2 as SQIVND (reference sequence). V shed 5 bases, J shed 3 bases, and the junction held 8 bases outside the gene matches. The CDR3 covers 16 residues. Each donor was healthy, and each was a bone marrow donor. The PCR ran on 60 Vbeta and 13 Jbeta primers. Original data processing: In a later analysis, approximately 73 million unique TCR beta chains included roughly 11 million shared by two or more donors. Sequencing was performed with immunoSEQ multiplex PCR; in TCRdb, only in-frame clones are kept and a portion is missing. That table gives V, J and clone size, and the DNA gave D and trimming. There are approximately 140,000 clones in the sample; 60% to 85% occur only once, and 6.8% lies in the top ten.

Sequenced sample: PBMCs. This TCR was sampled from a man aged 40-49 years in good health and CMV-seropositive. The rearrangement links TRBV19 to TRBJ1-5; the match to TRBD1 covers 9 bases. CDR3 sequence: CASSLLGTGINQPQHF. As DNA, the CDR3 is TGTGCCAGTAGTCTTCTTGGGACAGGGATCAATCAGCCCCAGCATTTT.